The 20 T cell receptor beta chains given below trace back to one sample, sequenced in a study of PD-L1 blockade in urothelial cancer. Generated by immunoSEQ multiplex PCR, the TCRdb table keeps only in-frame clones and is missing some. The table records some 19,000 clones, 90% of them present only once. Material: PBMCs, obtained around atezolizumab (anti-PD-L1) treatment. The receptors shown here come from an older woman with urothelial cancer.

The chain employs TRBV7-2 and TRBJ2-1; weak D call: TRBD2 (5 bases). The CDR3 covers 17 residues. With 5 bases removed from V and 0 bases from J, the gap between germline ends came to 17 bases. CDR1 is SGHTA, CDR2 FQGNSA, per germline. DNA of the CDR3: TGTGCCAGCAGCGTCCGGGGAGCCCAGAGCTCCTACAATGAGCAGTTCTTC. This encodes CASSVRGAQSSYNEQFF. Using reference TRBV7-2 and TRBJ2-1 for the parts outside the CDR3, the full variable domain is GAGVSQSPSNKVTEKGKDVELRCDPISGHTALYWYRQSLGQGLEFLIYFQGNSAPDKSGLPSDRFSAERTGGSVSTLTIQRTQQEDSAVYLCASSVRGAQSSYNEQFFGPGTRLTVL.

The chain employs TRBV7-2 and TRBJ2-5, with D possibly matching TRBD2 (6 bases). Deletions cut 4 bases from V and 4 bases from J, with 10 bases between. This CDR3 contains 13 residues. Germline CDR1 SGHTA, CDR2 FQGNSA. The CDR3 DNA sequence: TGTGCCAGCAGCTCCCTAGCGAGAGAGACCCAGTACTTC. Amino acid sequence: CASSSLARETQYF. The full variable domain, rest sourced from reference TRBV7-2 and TRBJ2-5, is GAGVSQSPSNKVTEKGKDVELRCDPISGHTALYWYRQSLGQGLEFLIYFQGNSAPDKSGLPSDRFSAERTGGSVSTLTIQRTQQEDSAVYLCASSSLARETQYFGPGTRLLVL.

The chain carries TRBV18 and TRBJ1-2; 7 bases fit TRBD1. In germline, CDR1 is KGHSH, CDR2 LQKENI. The CDR3 has 13 residues. Germline trimming cut 3 bases from V and 4 bases from J; bases unmatched to any gene: 2. The CDR3 loop reads CASSPDRFYGYTF. DNA of the CDR3: TGTGCCAGCTCACCGGACAGGTTCTATGGCTACACCTTC.

This clone is a singleton in its sample. The chain joins TRBV28 to TRBJ2-2, with no clear D. Germline V gene lookup returns CDR1 MDHEN and CDR2 SYDVKM. The CDR3 is 13 amino acids. The germline V and J ends were trimmed by 6 bases and 8 bases, with 13 bases remaining between them. The CDR3 region is CASSLQEFGELFF. The CDR3 region has the DNA TGTGCCAGCAGCTTGCAAGAGTTTGGGGAGCTGTTTTTT.

This chain connects TRBV28 to TRBJ1-2; D gene ambiguous. The germline CDR1 and CDR2 sequences are MDHEN and SYDVKM. The length of the CDR3 is 13 residues. The V gene lost 8 bases and the J gene lost 2 bases, with 12 bases spanning the gap. The CDR3, as DNA: TGTGCCAGCGGCCGTCCTCCAAACTATGGCTACACCTTC. Its protein product is CASGRPPNYGYTF.

This chain links TRBV6-1 with TRBJ2-1, with D perhaps TRBD1 (6 bases). Between the trimmed V and J ends, which lost 7 bases and 6 bases, there was a span of 19 bases. The CDR3 totals 15 residues. Germline CDR1 and CDR2: MNHNS and SASEGT. The CDR3 loop is CASTVLGAGFNEQFF. In DNA, the CDR3 is TGTGCCAGCACCGTTTTGGGGGCTGGATTCAATGAGCAGTTCTTC.

V gene TRBV28 combines with J gene TRBJ2-1, with D possibly TRBD1 on 6 matching bases. The CDR3 runs to 17 residues. The V gene lost 6 bases and the J gene lost 7 bases, with 25 bases spanning the gap. Germline CDR1 MDHEN, CDR2 SYDVKM. The DNA for the CDR3 is TGTGCCAGCAGCCTCGGGTCCCAGGGGCATAGTAAGAATGAGCAGTTCTTC. Translation: CASSLGSQGHSKNEQFF. Full variable domain (missing parts from reference TRBV28 and TRBJ2-1): DVKVTQSSRYLVKRTGEKVFLECVQDMDHENMFWYRQDPGLGLRLIYFSYDVKMKEKGDIPEGYSVSREKKERFSLILESASTNQTSMYLCASSLGSQGHSKNEQFFGPGTRLTVL.

The rearrangement links TRBV7-9 to TRBJ1-2; TRBD1 might be the D (5 bases). The germline V and J ends were trimmed by 4 bases and 0 bases, with 18 bases remaining between them. This CDR3 spans 17 amino acids. Germline CDR1 reads SEHNR; CDR2 reads FQNEAQ (reference sequence). The CDR3 loop reads CASSSPGRVGTNYGYTF. The CDR3 coding sequence is TGTGCCAGCAGCTCGCCAGGGAGGGTAGGGACTAACTATGGCTACACCTTC. Supplemented by reference TRBV7-9 and TRBJ1-2, the full variable domain reads DTGVSQNPRHKITKRGQNVTFRCDPISEHNRLYWYRQTLGQGPEFLTYFQNEAQLEKSRLLSDRFSAERPKGSFSTLEIQRTEQGDSAMYLCASSSPGRVGTNYGYTFGSGTRLTVV.

The chain links TRBV6-5 to TRBJ2-4; perhaps TRBD1 as D (5 bases). V was pared by 0 bases and J by 5 bases, with 8 bases between. The V gene's germline CDR1 is MNHEY and CDR2 SVGAGI. The CDR3 spans 14 residues. Here the CDR3 DNA reads TGTGCCAGCAGTTACTCGTCCAGGGAAAACATTCAGTACTTC. Its translation is CASSYSSRENIQYF.

The V call is TRBV27, the J call TRBJ2-7; the D gene is possibly TRBD2 (6 bases). The CDR3 is made up of 14 amino acids. The V and J ends lost 7 bases and 0 bases respectively, with 13 bases between them. Germline V gives CDR1 MNHEY, CDR2 SMNVEV (reference sequence). The DNA of the CDR3 is TGTGCCAGCAAGTCAGCCGGGAGCTCCTACGAGCAGTACTTC. Protein sequence: CASKSAGSSYEQYF.

The gene calls are TRBV5-1 and TRBJ2-7; D unresolved. This CDR3 is 13 amino acids long. Trimming removed 2 bases at V and 6 bases at J, with 12 bases between. Germline V gives CDR1 SGHRS, CDR2 YFSETQ. CDR3: CASSFVRGSEQYF. CDR3 coding DNA: TGCGCCAGCAGCTTTGTCCGTGGCTCCGAGCAGTACTTC.

This clone was counted once. CDR3 loop: CASSLVVSSGNTIYF. Written as DNA, the CDR3 is TGCGCCAGCAGCTTGGTGGTCAGCTCTGGAAACACCATATATTTT. The rearrangement uses TRBV5-1 and TRBJ1-3; D gene uncertain. The length of the CDR3 is 15 residues. Trimming pared 0 bases from V and 0 bases from J, leaving 7 bases between. Per germline, CDR1 SGHRS and CDR2 YFSETQ.

V usage is TRBV4-3 and J usage is TRBJ2-7; 7 nucleotides align to TRBD1. With 1 base clipped from V and 2 bases from J, the junction kept 11 bases outside the gene matches. The germline V gene has CDR1 LGHNA and CDR2 YSLEER. CDR3 size: 17 residues. The CDR3 bases are TGCGCCAGCAGCCAAGCCCCCGTGACAGGGTTCCCCTACGAGCAGTACTTC. This translates into CASSQAPVTGFPYEQYF.

J is TRBJ2-7 and V is TRBV18; the D is unclear. The CDR3 has 12 residues. Trimming stripped 3 bases from V and 4 bases from J, with 7 bases between. CDR1 is KGHSH and CDR2 is LQKENI in the germline V gene. In nucleotides, the CDR3 is TGTGCCAGCTCACCGCCCGGGTACGAGCAGTACTTC. Translated, it gives CASSPPGYEQYF.

V is TRBV27 and J is TRBJ1-5; 10 positions match TRBD1. Germline-derived CDR1 and CDR2 are MNHEY and SMNVEV (reference sequence). This CDR3 comprises 14 residues. Trimming at V came to 6 bases and at J to 6 bases, leaving 5 bases not matched to a gene. CDR3 coding DNA: TGTGCCAGCAGCCAGGACAGGGGGGGTCAGCCCCAGCATTTT. Encoded protein: CASSQDRGGQPQHF.

The chain carries TRBV7-9 and TRBJ1-2; the D gene is possibly TRBD1 (5 bases). Germline V CDR1 and CDR2: SEHNR, FQNEAQ (reference sequence). The CDR3 totals 17 residues. Trimming removed 1 base from V and 2 bases from J, with 17 bases in between. CDR3 sequence reads: CASSLDLMTVPNYGYTF. As DNA, the CDR3 is TGTGCCAGCAGCTTAGACCTTATGACAGTCCCCAACTATGGCTACACCTTC.

This chain joins TRBV7-2 and TRBJ2-4; TRBD2 matches 7 bases. The CDR3 length is 17 residues. Germline CDR1 SGHTA, CDR2 FQGNSA. The junction had 8 bases not matched to a gene; V was cut back by 2 bases and J by 1 base. CDR3 DNA sequence: TGTGCCAGCAGCTTAACGCCCGGGAGGATGGCCAAAAACATTCAGTACTTC. It translates to CASSLTPGRMAKNIQYF. Filled out from reference TRBV7-2 and TRBJ2-4, the complete variable domain reads GAGVSQSPSNKVTEKGKDVELRCDPISGHTALYWYRQSLGQGLEFLIYFQGNSAPDKSGLPSDRFSAERTGGSVSTLTIQRTQQEDSAVYLCASSLTPGRMAKNIQYFGAGTRLSVL.

V gene TRBV18 combines with J gene TRBJ2-5; TRBD1 might be the D (6 bases). The CDR3 contains 13 residues. The V end lost 5 bases, the J end lost 4 bases, and 11 bases lay between the germline ends. CDR1 is KGHSH, CDR2 LQKENI, per germline. The DNA of the CDR3 is TGTGCCAGCTCAGCGGACAGACTAGAGACCCAGTACTTC. Encoded protein: CASSADRLETQYF.

V and J are TRBV4-1 and TRBJ2-5; 10 nucleotides line up with TRBD1. The CDR3 runs to 20 residues. Germline CDR1 and CDR2: MGHRA and YSYEKL. Trimming at V came to 4 bases and at J to 6 bases, leaving 23 bases not matched to a gene. The CDR3 bases are TGCGCCAGCAGCCCAGTGCTCTTTCTGACAGGGGGCTATGTCGTGAAGACCCAGTACTTC. Translating it yields CASSPVLFLTGGYVVKTQYF.

The chain combines TRBV2 with TRBJ2-7; maybe TRBD1 (6 bases). Germline values: CDR1 SNHLY, CDR2 FYNNEI. Trimming took 6 bases from V and 4 from J, leaving 16 bases between them. CDR3 size: 14 residues. DNA of the CDR3: TGTGCCAGCAGCGAACAGGGCTTGGGTTACGAGCAGTACTTC. It codes for CASSEQGLGYEQYF.